This entry lists 26 T cell receptor beta chains sequenced from one sample in a study of vaccination effects on CD4 cells after COVID-19. For these receptors, no antigen is known. ViraFEST expansion of antigen-specific CD4+ T cells with viral peptide pools preceded sequencing. Scientists isolated CD4+ T cells after an approximately 10-day culture period ended. Participants were given two doses of BNT162b2 or mRNA-1273 vaccine. The repertoire was sequenced with immunoSEQ multiplex PCR; TCRdb's copy has only in-frame clones and lacks some. Counted here are 25,000 to 35,000 clones, roughly 86% occurring once; the ten biggest clones make up 1.5%. The sequencing here drew on CD4+ T cells from PBMCs cultured with HCoV-NL63 spike peptides, taken after COVID-19 vaccination. Source of these receptors: a human donor who received a COVID-19 vaccine. Some clones in this sample may be carry-over from other donors' samples.

As DNA, the CDR3 is TGTGCCAGCAGCTTAATTGGTGGGACAGGGGACACTGAAGCTTTCTTT. Encoded protein: CASSLIGGTGDTEAFF. This rearrangement joins TRBV7-9 to TRBJ1-1; 10 bases are shared with TRBD1. Per the germline V gene, CDR1 is SEHNR and CDR2 is FQNEAQ (reference sequence). This CDR3 contains 16 residues. The V gene end was trimmed by 2 bases and the J gene end by 3 bases; junction bases not matched to a gene: 6.

This clone has just a few counts. The chain combines TRBV4-3 with TRBJ2-3, with 7 nucleotides matching TRBD2. The CDR3 runs to 17 residues. Germline V gene data show CDR1 as LGHNA and CDR2 as YSLEER. V lost 3 bases, J lost 4 bases, and 13 bases stayed unmatched. CDR3 residues: CASSHEGSSGGPDTQYF. The CDR3 DNA reads TGCGCCAGCAGCCACGAGGGGTCTAGCGGAGGCCCAGATACGCAGTATTTT.

The table lists this clone with a few counts. The rearrangement uses TRBV18 and TRBJ1-5; D ambiguous. CDR1 KGHSH and CDR2 LQKENI come from the germline V gene. Trimming took off 6 bases at V and 2 bases at J, with 17 bases between the two ends. This CDR3 has 16 residues. CDR3 protein: CASSLRPPEGNQPQHF. The CDR3 DNA reads as TGTGCCAGCTCCCTGAGACCTCCGGAGGGCAATCAGCCCCAGCATTTT. The variable domain in full, with the rest retrieved from reference TRBV18 and TRBJ1-5, is NAGVMQNPRHLVRRRGQEARLRCSPMKGHSHVYWYRQLPEEGLKFMVYLQKENIIDESGMPKERFSAEFPKEGPSILRIQQVVRGDSAAYFCASSLRPPEGNQPQHFGDGTRLSIL.

V and J are TRBV4-1 and TRBJ1-6; D remains ambiguous. Germline CDR1 reads MGHRA; CDR2 reads YSYEKL. This CDR3 has 16 amino acids. The V end lost 1 base, the J end lost 5 bases, and 12 bases lay between the germline ends. The CDR3 reads CASSQGPGRNNSPLHF. The DNA for the CDR3 is TGCGCCAGCAGCCAAGGGCCCGGACGGAATAATTCACCCCTCCACTTT.

The chain links TRBV4-1 to TRBJ2-7; perhaps TRBD2 as D (6 bases). This CDR3 has 15 amino acids. The V gene's germline CDR1 is MGHRA and CDR2 YSYEKL. V was pared by 1 base and J by 4 bases, with 14 bases between. The CDR3 reads CASSQAFAGLYEQYV. Written as DNA, the CDR3 is TGCGCCAGCAGCCAAGCCTTTGCGGGGCTATACGAGCAGTACGTC.

The chain is built from TRBV27 and TRBJ2-3, with D possibly matching TRBD2 (5 bases). The CDR3 loop spans 14 amino acids. V was shortened by 6 bases and J by 2 bases, with 12 bases between the two germline ends. Germline loops: CDR1 MNHEY, CDR2 SMNVEV (reference sequence). The CDR3 region has the DNA TGTGCCAGCAGCGCCGGGGAACTCACAGATACGCAGTATTTT. It encodes CASSAGELTDTQYF.

The V and J genes are TRBV2 and TRBJ1-6, with D unclear. V was pared by 0 bases and J by 5 bases, with 17 bases between. CDR3 length equals 18 residues. CDR1 SNHLY and CDR2 FYNNEI come from the germline V gene. The chain's CDR3 is CASSEATVPKSNNSPLHF. CDR3 in DNA: TGTGCCAGCAGTGAAGCCACAGTCCCGAAATCCAATAATTCACCCCTCCACTTT.

This chain joins TRBV3-1 (or the pseudogene TRBV3-2) and TRBJ1-2; D remains unclear. The CDR3 totals 12 residues. Trimming stripped 2 bases from V and 7 bases from J, with 8 bases between. Germline assignment: CDR1 LGHDT and CDR2 YNNKEL (reference sequence). The CDR3: CASSQRDAGYTF. In nucleotides, the CDR3 is TGTGCCAGCAGCCAACGGGATGCTGGCTACACCTTC.

The rearrangement uses TRBV20-1 and TRBJ1-2; a weak D match, TRBD1 (6 bases). The germline V gene has CDR1 DFQATT and CDR2 SNEGSKA (reference sequence). This CDR3 has 11 residues. Trimming removed 3 bases at V and 6 bases at J, with 8 bases between. DNA of the CDR3: TGCAGTGCTAGTAGGGGGAATGGCTACACCTTC. It codes for CSASRGNGYTF.

This clone was observed once. The J gene is TRBJ2-7, the V gene TRBV6-5; 11 bases align to TRBD1. Germline values: CDR1 MNHEY, CDR2 SVGAGI. Losses at the gene ends were 6 bases for V and 3 bases for J; bases not matched to a gene: 7. The CDR3 runs to 15 residues. The CDR3 spells CASSQDRGRLYEQYV. CDR3 in DNA: TGTGCCAGCAGCCAGGACAGGGGGCGGCTCTACGAGCAGTACGTC.

The V call is TRBV5-1, the J call TRBJ2-1, with TRBD2 matching over 10 bases. The germline V gene encodes CDR1 SGHRS and CDR2 YFSETQ. This CDR3 region has 15 residues. J lost 6 bases, V lost 2 bases, and 5 bases had no gene match. CDR3 amino acids: CASSFTSGVRNEQFF. CDR3 sequence (DNA): TGCGCCAGCAGCTTTACTAGCGGGGTGCGCAATGAGCAGTTCTTC.

This clone is a singleton in its sample. The rearrangement joins TRBV6-5 to TRBJ1-1, with D unresolved. This CDR3 is built from 14 residues. V was trimmed by 3 bases and J by 4 bases, leaving 12 bases between them. The germline gives CDR1 MNHEY, CDR2 SVGAGI. CDR3 region: CASSYGFVATEAFF. The CDR3 nucleotides read TGTGCCAGCAGTTATGGATTTGTCGCCACTGAAGCTTTCTTT.

The chain couples TRBV6-5 to TRBJ2-1, with 8 nucleotides matching TRBD2. Trimming removed 8 bases from V and 5 bases from J; junction bases left unmatched: 11. The CDR3 is made up of 15 amino acids. Germline V gene sequence: CDR1 MNHEY, CDR2 SVGAGI. CDR3 nucleotides: TGTGCCAGCCTATCGGCGGGGGGCCCGGACAATGAGCAGTTCTTC. Translation: CASLSAGGPDNEQFF.

This clone occurred once. The rearrangement uses TRBV6-4 and TRBJ2-2, with a possible D match to TRBD2 (6 bases). Trimming took off 3 bases at V and 3 bases at J, with 8 bases between the two ends. This CDR3 comprises 14 residues. In germline, CDR1 is MRHNA, CDR2 SNTAGT. CDR3 nucleotides: TGTGCCAGCAGTGAAGGAGGGTACACCGGGGAGCTGTTTTTT. Protein: CASSEGGYTGELFF.

This clone has a handful of counts. The V gene is TRBV5-4, the J gene TRBJ1-3, with D possibly matching TRBD1 (6 bases). Trimming pared 2 bases from V and 4 bases from J, leaving 7 bases between. The CDR3 is made up of 13 amino acids. CDR1 and CDR2 (germline): SGHNT, YYREEE (reference sequence). CDR3 region: CASSLTGGNTIYF. The CDR3 coding sequence is TGTGCCAGCAGCTTAACAGGGGGAAACACCATATATTTT.

This chain uses TRBV18 with TRBJ1-2; TRBD1 aligns across 10 bases. This CDR3 comprises 15 residues. Germline assignment: CDR1 KGHSH and CDR2 LQKENI. V was pared by 2 bases and J by 6 bases, with 6 bases of the junction left unmatched. The CDR3 region has the DNA TGTGCCAGCTCACCAGGACAGGGGGAATGGGATGGCTACACCTTC. It specifies CASSPGQGEWDGYTF.

This sequence joins TRBV20-1 and TRBJ2-7; D not certain. The germline gives CDR1 DFQATT, CDR2 SNEGSKA (reference sequence). The CDR3 loop spans 13 amino acids. The V end was cut by 3 bases, the J end by 2 bases, with 11 bases between. CDR3: CSASTLTPYEQYV. In nucleotides, the CDR3 is TGCAGTGCTAGTACCCTTACCCCCTACGAGCAGTACGTC.

The chain carries TRBV7-2 and TRBJ2-3, with D uncertain. The V gene's germline CDR1 is SGHTA and CDR2 FQGNSA. V lost 0 bases, J lost 4 bases, and 5 bases lay in between. CDR3 length: 13 amino acids. CDR3 region: CASSLAVADTQYF. The DNA for the CDR3 is TGTGCCAGCAGCTTAGCGGTCGCAGATACGCAGTATTTT.

V is TRBV25-1 and J is TRBJ2-3; 8 bases are shared with TRBD1. Germline V CDR1 and CDR2: MGHDK, SYGVNS. With 6 bases clipped from V and 1 base from J, the junction kept 3 bases outside the gene matches. The CDR3 is made up of 14 amino acids. The CDR3 region is CASRDRVRTDTQYF. The CDR3 coding sequence is TGTGCCAGCAGGGACAGGGTTCGCACAGATACGCAGTATTTT.

The CDR3 loop reads CASSGGLVGGNQPQHF. The CDR3 nucleotides are TGTGCCAGTAGCGGAGGTTTGGTAGGAGGGAATCAGCCCCAGCATTTT. This sequence joins TRBV19 and TRBJ1-5; D not resolved. The CDR3 length is 16 residues. Germline V gene sequence: CDR1 LNHDA, CDR2 SQIVND (reference sequence). The germline V and J ends were trimmed by 6 bases and 4 bases, with 19 bases remaining between them.

The chain combines TRBV10-3 with TRBJ1-2, with 7 positions matching TRBD1. The CDR3 contains 15 residues. V shed 6 bases, J shed 5 bases, and the junction held 12 bases outside the gene matches. Germline V gene sequence: CDR1 ENHRY, CDR2 SYGVKD. The CDR3 loop reads CAISSDRVGDYGYTF. The CDR3, as DNA: TGTGCCATCAGCTCTGACAGGGTAGGGGATTATGGCTACACCTTC.

CDR3 DNA: TGCGCCAGTTTTGGGACAGGGGGTTCCACAGATACGCAGTATTTT. This codes for CASFGTGGSTDTQYF. The V and J genes are TRBV10-1 and TRBJ2-3; TRBD1 agrees at 11 bases. This CDR3 is 15 amino acids long. The V gene end was trimmed by 9 bases and the J gene end by 2 bases; junction bases not matched to a gene: 7. The germline gives CDR1 WNHNN, CDR2 SYGVQD (reference sequence).

The chain carries TRBV18 and TRBJ2-3; D may be TRBD1 (6 bases). V lost 1 base and J 6 bases, leaving 11 bases between the germline ends. The CDR3 totals 14 residues. Germline CDR1 KGHSH, CDR2 LQKENI. Here the CDR3 reads CASSPRAGDDTQYF. CDR3 DNA: TGTGCCAGCTCACCACGTGCAGGGGACGATACGCAGTATTTT.

The chain links TRBV4-2 to TRBJ1-1, with 7 bases matching TRBD1. The CDR3 is 15 residues long. Trimming took 1 base from V and 1 from J; bases not matched to a gene: 3. CDR1 is LGHNA and CDR2 is YNFKEQ in the germline V gene. CDR3 coding DNA: TGTGCCAGCAGCCAAGCGACAGGGACGAACACTGAAGCTTTCTTT. It translates to CASSQATGTNTEAFF.

The V call is TRBV5-6, the J call TRBJ1-3; D gene uncertain. The CDR3 runs to 12 residues. Trimming left V 3 bases short and J 5 bases short, with 6 bases between. Germline V gives CDR1 SGHDT, CDR2 YYEEEE. DNA for the CDR3: TGTGCCAGCAGCTCCAACAGAAACACCATATATTTT. This gives the protein CASSSNRNTIYF.

The chain employs TRBV5-1 and TRBJ2-2, with D perhaps matching TRBD1 or TRBD2 (5 bases each). Trimming took 4 bases from V and 0 from J, leaving 10 bases between them. CDR1 is SGHRS and CDR2 is YFSETQ in the germline V gene. This CDR3 has 15 residues. CDR3: CASSTGTANTGELFF. The CDR3 bases are TGCGCCAGCAGCACCGGGACGGCGAACACCGGGGAGCTGTTTTTT. Drawing the rest from reference TRBV5-1 and TRBJ2-2, the complete variable domain is KAGVTQTPRYLIKTRGQQVTLSCSPISGHRSVSWYQQTPGQGLQFLFEYFSETQRNKGNFPGRFSGRQFSNSRSEMNVSTLELGDSALYLCASSTGTANTGELFFGEGSRLTVL.